The clone carrying this T cell receptor (beta chain) was observed many times. What was amplified from RNA transcripts were TCR beta CDR3 regions. HTBI primers were the set used in a first-round RT-PCR of the TCR CDR3. TCRdb recomputed calls from the multiplex PCR reads with MiXCR, one row per CDR3 protein. The table has 450,000 to 650,000 distinct CDR3 sequences, 15% to 20% seen once. The entry originates in a study of T cells in Graves' hyperthyroidism and ophthalmopathy. CDR1 is SQVTM and CDR2 is ANQGSEA in the germline V gene. J was trimmed by 6 bases and V by 4 bases; bases with no gene match: 11. The CDR3 spans 15 residues.

The sequenced sample consisted of blood. This receptor was identified in a woman aged 18-35 years with Graves' ophthalmopathy. V is TRBV29-1 and J is TRBJ1-2, with TRBD1 identical over 10 bases. CDR3 residues: CSVAGTGQGLNGYTF. For the CDR3, the DNA is TGCAGCGTTGCAGGGACGGGACAGGGGTTAAATGGCTACACCTTC.